The next 20 T cell receptor beta chains were all read from a single sample in a study of long-term antiretroviral therapy in people with HIV. Researchers ran immunoSEQ v3.0 at survey level. Data came from immunoSEQ multiplex PCR; TCRdb stores just in-frame clones and leaves some out. In the table there are 19,000 or so clones, about 80% of which are singletons. Sample: unsorted PBMCs, taken 0.3 years before starting antiretroviral therapy. All receptors come from a man in his forties or fifties with HIV.

This chain joins TRBV2 and TRBJ1-1, with D maybe TRBD1 (6 bases). Trimming took off 0 bases at V and 8 bases at J, with 10 bases between the two ends. The CDR3 covers 13 residues. CDR1 is SNHLY and CDR2 is FYNNEI in the germline V gene. CDR3 coding DNA: TGTGCCAGCAGTGAAGCCCGGGGGCTAGAAGCTTTCTTT. Protein: CASSEARGLEAFF.

The genes are TRBV7-9 and TRBJ2-4; possible D gene TRBD2, 7 bases. This CDR3 is built from 18 residues. The V end was cut by 0 bases, the J end by 6 bases, with 21 bases between. The germline V gene encodes CDR1 SEHNR and CDR2 FQNEAQ (reference sequence). Here the CDR3 DNA reads TGTGCCAGCAGCTTAGCGTTTGGGGGGGCCCAGCCCAGAAACATTCAGTACTTC. This gives the protein CASSLAFGGAQPRNIQYF.

This sequence joins TRBV4-3 and TRBJ1-2, with 8 bases matching TRBD1. Per germline, CDR1 LGHNA and CDR2 YSLEER. V was pared by 0 bases and J by 5 bases, with 11 bases of the junction left unmatched. The CDR3 is 17 residues long. Written as DNA, the CDR3 is TGCGCCAGCAGCCAAGATCTACAGGGGGTTGGGGGGTATGGCTACACCTTC. Encoded protein: CASSQDLQGVGGYGYTF.

This clone occurred a few times. The chain joins TRBV19 to TRBJ1-2, with 8 nucleotides matching TRBD1. The germline gives CDR1 LNHDA, CDR2 SQIVND (reference sequence). V lost 6 bases and J lost 4; bases outside the gene matches: 7. The CDR3 totals 14 residues. The CDR3 reads CASSTQGAGYGYTF. CDR3 DNA sequence: TGTGCCAGTAGCACTCAGGGGGCTGGCTATGGCTACACCTTC.

The chain joins TRBV28 to TRBJ2-7; weak D call: TRBD1 (6 bases). The length of the CDR3 is 16 residues. Trimming removed 4 bases from V and 2 bases from J, with 18 bases in between. In germline, CDR1 is MDHEN, CDR2 SYDVKM. The DNA for the CDR3 is TGTGCCAGCAGTTATCAGGGAGCAGGGGCCCCCTACGAGCAGTACTTC. This encodes CASSYQGAGAPYEQYF.

This sequence joins TRBV9 and TRBJ1-4, with 9 bases identical to TRBD1. This CDR3 region has 16 residues. From germline, CDR1 is SGDLS and CDR2 YYNGEE. J lost 3 bases, V lost 4 bases, and 7 bases had no gene match. DNA of the CDR3: TGTGCCAGCAGCACTAGAGGACAGGGGTCTAATGAAAAACTGTTTTTT. Protein sequence: CASSTRGQGSNEKLFF.

The V gene is TRBV30, the J gene TRBJ1-4, with D possibly being TRBD1 (5 bases). The CDR3 runs 17 residues. CDR1 and CDR2 (germline): GTSNPN, SVGIG (reference sequence). V was trimmed by 2 bases and J by 9 bases, leaving 25 bases between them. CDR3 bases: TGTGCCTGGAGTCCCATACACCTCCGGGACCGATCCAAAAAACTGTTTTTT. Residues: CAWSPIHLRDRSKKLFF.

The CDR3 spells CASSSDRPESYEQYF. The CDR3, as DNA: TGTGCCAGCAGTTCCGACAGGCCCGAATCCTACGAGCAGTACTTC. This sequence joins TRBV28 and TRBJ2-5; D perhaps matches TRBD1 (6 bases). The J call may not be correct, given that the DNA end is closer to TRBJ2-7. Germline lookup yields CDR1 MDHEN and CDR2 SYDVKM. This CDR3 is built from 15 residues.

V usage is TRBV5-8 and J usage is TRBJ1-5; no clear D. V lost 0 bases to trimming and J lost 3 bases, with 10 bases between them. This CDR3 region has 15 residues. The germline V gene encodes CDR1 SGHTS and CDR2 YDEGEE. CDR3 in DNA: TGTGCCAGCAGCTTGGGGGGTGTCCACAATCAGCCCCAGCATTTT. It codes for CASSLGGVHNQPQHF.

The V call is TRBV6-5, the J call TRBJ1-4; D is unclear. Trimming removed 4 bases from V and 0 bases from J, with 6 bases in between. The germline CDR1 and CDR2 sequences are MNHEY and SVGAGI. The CDR3 has 14 amino acids. The CDR3 coding sequence is TGTGCCAGCAGTTTTAAGCCAACTAATGAAAAACTGTTTTTT. Its translation is CASSFKPTNEKLFF.

The chain has TRBV7-6 and TRBJ2-2, with TRBD2 matching over 11 bases. The germline V gene encodes CDR1 SGHVS and CDR2 FNYEAQ. The length of the CDR3 is 17 residues. V lost 5 bases to trimming and J lost 3 bases; unmatched junction nucleotides: 8. CDR3 sequence: CASSRLAGSSDTGELFF. The CDR3 region has the DNA TGTGCCAGCAGCAGACTAGCGGGAAGTTCGGACACCGGGGAGCTGTTTTTT.

The J gene is TRBJ1-2, the V gene TRBV2; a possible D gene is TRBD1 (6 bases). CDR1 SNHLY and CDR2 FYNNEI come from the germline V gene. The CDR3 has 12 amino acids. V dropped 8 bases and J dropped 4 bases, with 11 bases sitting between them. CDR3 in amino acids: CASFQGSYGYTF. In DNA form, the CDR3 reads TGTGCCAGCTTTCAGGGGAGCTATGGCTACACCTTC.

The V gene is TRBV4-1, the J gene TRBJ1-1; 7 bases match TRBD1. CDR1 and CDR2 (germline): MGHRA, YSYEKL. J lost 0 bases, V lost 4 bases, and 8 bases had no gene match. This CDR3 contains 16 residues. The CDR3 DNA is TGCGCCAGCAGCCCCCAGGGGGGCACCATGAACACTGAAGCTTTCTTT. This gives the protein CASSPQGGTMNTEAFF.

The chain is built from TRBV11-2 and TRBJ1-4, with a weak D call TRBD1 (5 bases). The V end lost 4 bases, the J end lost 3 bases, and 15 bases lay between the germline ends. The V gene's germline CDR1 is SGHAT and CDR2 FQNNGV. The CDR3 sequence is 16 residues long. The CDR3 DNA follows: TGTGCCAGCAGCTCCAAGAAGGGGCAGTCTAATGAAAAACTGTTTTTT. Protein sequence: CASSSKKGQSNEKLFF.

The gene calls are TRBV7-2 and TRBJ1-4, with D possibly TRBD1 on 6 matching bases. CDR1 and CDR2 (germline): SGHTA, FQGNSA. The V end was cut by 5 bases, the J end by 8 bases, with 18 bases between. The CDR3 has 15 amino acids. CDR3 DNA sequence: TGTGCCAGCAGCCTTTGGACAGCCCCAGGGGAAAAACTGTTTTTT. It yields the protein CASSLWTAPGEKLFF.

The chain carries TRBV19 and TRBJ1-5; the D gene is possibly TRBD1 (5 bases). The germline V gene has CDR1 LNHDA and CDR2 SQIVND (reference sequence). This CDR3 region has 17 residues. The V end lost 0 bases, the J end lost 2 bases, and 14 bases lay between the germline ends. The CDR3 DNA sequence: TGTGCCAGTAGTATAGATCTTCGCAGGGAGGGCAATCAGCCCCAGCATTTT. Its protein is CASSIDLRREGNQPQHF.

This rearrangement joins TRBV5-1 to TRBJ1-5, with 8 bases aligning to TRBD1. V shed 0 bases and J 3 bases; nucleotides not matched to a gene: 2. Germline CDR1 is SGHRS and CDR2 is YFSETQ. The length of the CDR3 is 15 residues. The CDR3 loop reads CASSLAGQANQPQHF. CDR3 nucleotide sequence: TGCGCCAGCAGCTTGGCGGGACAGGCCAATCAGCCCCAGCATTTT. The full variable domain, completed using reference TRBV5-1 and TRBJ1-5, is KAGVTQTPRYLIKTRGQQVTLSCSPISGHRSVSWYQQTPGQGLQFLFEYFSETQRNKGNFPGRFSGRQFSNSRSEMNVSTLELGDSALYLCASSLAGQANQPQHFGDGTRLSIL.

The gene calls are TRBV19 and TRBJ2-7; 7 nucleotides agree with TRBD2. The CDR3 loop spans 14 amino acids. Germline CDR1 reads LNHDA; CDR2 reads SQIVND (reference sequence). The junction had 4 bases not matched to a gene; V was cut back by 3 bases and J by 2 bases. The CDR3 nucleotides read TGTGCCAGTAGTATCACCGGGGGGACCTACGAGCAGTACTTC. Translation gives CASSITGGTYEQYF.

The chain's CDR3 is CASSQIRTAKETQYF. As DNA, the CDR3 is TGCGCCAGCAGCCAAATTCGGACCGCCAAAGAGACCCAGTACTTC. This rearrangement joins TRBV4-1 to TRBJ2-5; no firm D call. CDR3 length: 15 amino acids. CDR1 is MGHRA and CDR2 is YSYEKL in the germline V gene. Trimming pared 2 bases from V and 3 bases from J, leaving 13 bases between.

About this clone itself: The sample carries other DNA sequences with the same CDR3. The chain joins TRBV7-2 to TRBJ1-2; the D gene is possibly TRBD1 (5 bases). CDR1 SGHTA and CDR2 FQGNSA come from the germline V gene. The CDR3 loop spans 13 amino acids. V dropped 5 bases and J dropped 4 bases, with 11 bases sitting between them. The CDR3 nucleotides read TGTGCCAGCAGCCCCGACAGAGCCTATGGCTACACCTTC. Its translation: CASSPDRAYGYTF.